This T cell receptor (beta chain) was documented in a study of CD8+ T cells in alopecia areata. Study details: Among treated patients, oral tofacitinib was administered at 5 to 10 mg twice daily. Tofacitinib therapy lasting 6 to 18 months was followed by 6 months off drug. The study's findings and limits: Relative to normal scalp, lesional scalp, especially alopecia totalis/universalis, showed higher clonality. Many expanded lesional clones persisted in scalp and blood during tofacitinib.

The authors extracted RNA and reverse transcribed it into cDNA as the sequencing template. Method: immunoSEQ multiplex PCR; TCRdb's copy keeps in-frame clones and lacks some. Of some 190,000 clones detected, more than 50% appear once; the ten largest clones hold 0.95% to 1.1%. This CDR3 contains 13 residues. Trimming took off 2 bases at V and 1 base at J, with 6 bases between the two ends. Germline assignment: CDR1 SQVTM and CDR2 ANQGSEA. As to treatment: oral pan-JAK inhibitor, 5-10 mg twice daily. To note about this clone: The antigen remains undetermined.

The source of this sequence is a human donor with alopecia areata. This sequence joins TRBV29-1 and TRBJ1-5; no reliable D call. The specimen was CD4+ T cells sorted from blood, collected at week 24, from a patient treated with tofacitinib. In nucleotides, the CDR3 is TGCAGCGTTGAACTCGCCAGCAATCAGCCCCAGCATTTT. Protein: CSVELASNQPQHF.